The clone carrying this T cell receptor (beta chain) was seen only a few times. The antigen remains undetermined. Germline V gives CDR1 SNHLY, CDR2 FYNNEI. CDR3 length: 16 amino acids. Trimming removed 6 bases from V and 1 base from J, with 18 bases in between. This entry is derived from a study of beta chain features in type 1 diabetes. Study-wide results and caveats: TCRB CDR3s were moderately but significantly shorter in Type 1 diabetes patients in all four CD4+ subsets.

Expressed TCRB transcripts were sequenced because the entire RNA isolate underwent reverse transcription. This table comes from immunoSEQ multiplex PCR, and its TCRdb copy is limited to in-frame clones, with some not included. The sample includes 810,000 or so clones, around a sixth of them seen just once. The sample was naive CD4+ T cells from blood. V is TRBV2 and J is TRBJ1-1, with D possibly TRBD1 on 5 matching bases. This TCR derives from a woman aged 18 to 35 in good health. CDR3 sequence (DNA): TGTGCCAGCAGACCCAGGGCGGGACGGGGGAACACTGAAGCTTTCTTT. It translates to CASRPRAGRGNTEAFF.